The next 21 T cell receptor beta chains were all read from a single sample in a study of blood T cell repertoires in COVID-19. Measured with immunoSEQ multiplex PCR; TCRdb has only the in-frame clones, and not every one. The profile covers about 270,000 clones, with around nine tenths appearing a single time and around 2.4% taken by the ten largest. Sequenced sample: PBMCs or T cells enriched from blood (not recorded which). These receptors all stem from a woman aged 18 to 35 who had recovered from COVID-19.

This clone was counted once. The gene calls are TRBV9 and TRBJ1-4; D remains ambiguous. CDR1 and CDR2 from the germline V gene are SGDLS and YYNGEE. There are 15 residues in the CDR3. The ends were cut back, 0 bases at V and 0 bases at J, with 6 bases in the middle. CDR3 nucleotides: TGTGCCAGCAGCGTAGCAGATTCAACTAATGAAAAACTGTTTTTT. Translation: CASSVADSTNEKLFF.

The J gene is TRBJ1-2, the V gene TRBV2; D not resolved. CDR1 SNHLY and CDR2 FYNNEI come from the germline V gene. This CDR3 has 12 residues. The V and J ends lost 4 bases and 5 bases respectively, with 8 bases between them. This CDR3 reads CASSGQAYGYTF. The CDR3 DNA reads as TGTGCCAGCAGTGGGCAGGCTTATGGCTACACCTTC.

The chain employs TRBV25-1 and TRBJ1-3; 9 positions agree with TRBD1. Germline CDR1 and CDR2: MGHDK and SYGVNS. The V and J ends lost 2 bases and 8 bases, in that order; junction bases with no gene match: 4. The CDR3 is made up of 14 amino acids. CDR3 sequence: CASSEEDRGYTIYF. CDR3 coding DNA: TGTGCCAGCAGTGAAGAGGACAGGGGTTACACCATATATTTT.

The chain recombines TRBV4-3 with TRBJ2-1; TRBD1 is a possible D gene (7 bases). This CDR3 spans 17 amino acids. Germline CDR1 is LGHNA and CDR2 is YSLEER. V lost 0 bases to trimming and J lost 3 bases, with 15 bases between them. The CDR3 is CASSQDGGGDYYNEQFF. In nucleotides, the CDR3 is TGCGCCAGCAGCCAAGATGGAGGGGGCGACTACTACAATGAGCAGTTCTTC.

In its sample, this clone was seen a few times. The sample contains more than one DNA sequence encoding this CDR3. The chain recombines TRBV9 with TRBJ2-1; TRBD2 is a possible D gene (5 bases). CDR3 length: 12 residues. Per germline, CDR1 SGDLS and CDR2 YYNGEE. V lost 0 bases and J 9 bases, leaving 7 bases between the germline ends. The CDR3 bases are TGTGCCAGCAGCGTAGACCGGGGTGAGCAGTTCTTC. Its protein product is CASSVDRGEQFF.

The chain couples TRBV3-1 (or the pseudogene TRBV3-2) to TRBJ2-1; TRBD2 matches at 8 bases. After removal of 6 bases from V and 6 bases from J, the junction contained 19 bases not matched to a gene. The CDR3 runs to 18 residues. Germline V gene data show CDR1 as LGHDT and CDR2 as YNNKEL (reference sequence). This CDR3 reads CASSRGGAGLAAGNEQFF. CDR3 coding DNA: TGTGCCAGCAGTCGGGGAGGGGCAGGACTAGCTGCGGGCAATGAGCAGTTCTTC.

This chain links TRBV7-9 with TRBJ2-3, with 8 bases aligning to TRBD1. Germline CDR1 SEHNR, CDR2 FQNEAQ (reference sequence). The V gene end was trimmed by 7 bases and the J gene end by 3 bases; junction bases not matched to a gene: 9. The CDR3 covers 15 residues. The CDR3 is CASNSGQGKTDTQYF. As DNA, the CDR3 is TGTGCCAGCAACTCCGGACAGGGAAAAACAGATACGCAGTATTTT.

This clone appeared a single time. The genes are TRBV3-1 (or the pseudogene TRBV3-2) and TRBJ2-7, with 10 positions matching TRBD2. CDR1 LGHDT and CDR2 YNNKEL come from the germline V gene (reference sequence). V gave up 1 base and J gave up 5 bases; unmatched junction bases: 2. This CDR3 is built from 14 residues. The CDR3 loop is CASSQGLAGDEQYF. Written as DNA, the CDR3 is TGTGCCAGCAGCCAAGGGCTAGCGGGAGACGAGCAGTACTTC.

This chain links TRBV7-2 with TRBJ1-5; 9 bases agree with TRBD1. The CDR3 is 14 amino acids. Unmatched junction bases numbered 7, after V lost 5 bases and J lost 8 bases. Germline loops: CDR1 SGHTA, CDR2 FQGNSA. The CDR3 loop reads CASSTGQGRKPQHF. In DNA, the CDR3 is TGTGCCAGCAGCACCGGACAGGGGCGAAAGCCCCAGCATTTT.

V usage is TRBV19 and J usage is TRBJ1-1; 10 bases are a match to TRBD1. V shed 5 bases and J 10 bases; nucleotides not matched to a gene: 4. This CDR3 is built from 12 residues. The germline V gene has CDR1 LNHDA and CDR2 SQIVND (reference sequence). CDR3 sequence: CASSPWDRGAFF. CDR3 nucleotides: TGTGCCAGTAGTCCTTGGGACAGGGGAGCTTTCTTT.

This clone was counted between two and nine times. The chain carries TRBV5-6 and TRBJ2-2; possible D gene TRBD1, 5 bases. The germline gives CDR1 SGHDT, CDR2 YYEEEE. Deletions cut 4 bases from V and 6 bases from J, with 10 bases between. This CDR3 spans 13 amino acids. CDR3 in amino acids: CASSPSRAGELFF. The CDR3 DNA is TGTGCCAGCAGCCCGTCCAGGGCCGGGGAGCTGTTTTTT.

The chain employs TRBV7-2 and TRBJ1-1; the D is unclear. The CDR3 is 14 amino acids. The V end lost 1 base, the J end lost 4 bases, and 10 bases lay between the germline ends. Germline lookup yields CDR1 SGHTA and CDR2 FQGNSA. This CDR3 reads CASSLEAQATEAFF. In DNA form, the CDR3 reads TGTGCCAGCAGCTTAGAGGCCCAGGCCACTGAAGCTTTCTTT.

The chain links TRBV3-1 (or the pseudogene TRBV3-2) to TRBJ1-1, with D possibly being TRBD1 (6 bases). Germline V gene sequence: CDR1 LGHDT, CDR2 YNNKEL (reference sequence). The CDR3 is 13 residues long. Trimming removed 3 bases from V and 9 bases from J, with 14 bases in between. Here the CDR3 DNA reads TGTGCCAGCAGCCATGGCTATGGACAGAAAGCTTTCTTT. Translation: CASSHGYGQKAFF.

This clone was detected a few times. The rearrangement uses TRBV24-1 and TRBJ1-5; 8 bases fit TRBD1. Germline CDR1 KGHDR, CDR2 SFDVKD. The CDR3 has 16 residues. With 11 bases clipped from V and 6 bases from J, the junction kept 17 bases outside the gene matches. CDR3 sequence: CAIPGQGERKGQPQHF. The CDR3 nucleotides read TGTGCCATCCCCGGACAGGGTGAGCGGAAGGGTCAGCCCCAGCATTTT.

This CDR3 is CASSQSRLAGVNEQFF. The CDR3 DNA reads TGTGCCAGCAGCCAATCCCGGCTAGCGGGAGTTAATGAGCAGTTCTTC. The J gene is TRBJ2-1, the V gene TRBV16; 10 bases are shared with TRBD2. The CDR3 runs to 16 residues. Unmatched junction bases numbered 6, after V lost 0 bases and J lost 7 bases. Looked up from germline, CDR1 is KGHSY and CDR2 is FQNENV.

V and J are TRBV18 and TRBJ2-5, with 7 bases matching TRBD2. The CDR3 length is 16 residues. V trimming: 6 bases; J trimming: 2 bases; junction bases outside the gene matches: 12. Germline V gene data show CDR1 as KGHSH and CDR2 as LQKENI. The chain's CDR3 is CASSHRRLAEQETQYF. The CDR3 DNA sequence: TGTGCCAGCTCCCACCGTCGGCTAGCGGAGCAAGAGACCCAGTACTTC.

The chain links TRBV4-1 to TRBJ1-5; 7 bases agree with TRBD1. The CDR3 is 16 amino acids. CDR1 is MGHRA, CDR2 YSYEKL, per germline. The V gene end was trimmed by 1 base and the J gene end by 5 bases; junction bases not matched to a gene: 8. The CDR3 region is CASSQAPTGSDQPQHF. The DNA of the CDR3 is TGCGCCAGCAGCCAAGCCCCGACAGGGTCCGATCAGCCCCAGCATTTT.

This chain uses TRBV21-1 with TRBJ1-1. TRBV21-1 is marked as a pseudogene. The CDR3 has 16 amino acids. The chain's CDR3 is CASSKKAQLFATEAFF. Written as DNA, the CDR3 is TGTGCCAGCAGCAAAAAAGCCCAATTGTTTGCGACTGAAGCTTTCTTT.

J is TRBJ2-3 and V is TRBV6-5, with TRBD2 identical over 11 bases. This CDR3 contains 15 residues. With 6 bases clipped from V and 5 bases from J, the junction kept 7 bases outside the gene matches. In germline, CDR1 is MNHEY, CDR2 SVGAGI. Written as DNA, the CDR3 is TGTGCCAGCAGCCGGACTAGCGGGCGCGGAGATACGCAGTATTTT. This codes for CASSRTSGRGDTQYF.

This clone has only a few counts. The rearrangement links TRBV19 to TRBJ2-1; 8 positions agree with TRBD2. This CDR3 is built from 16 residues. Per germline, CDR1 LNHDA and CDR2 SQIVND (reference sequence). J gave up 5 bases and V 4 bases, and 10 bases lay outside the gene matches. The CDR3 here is CASSKTGLAVHNEQFF. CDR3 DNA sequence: TGTGCCAGTAGTAAAACCGGACTAGCTGTCCACAATGAGCAGTTCTTC.

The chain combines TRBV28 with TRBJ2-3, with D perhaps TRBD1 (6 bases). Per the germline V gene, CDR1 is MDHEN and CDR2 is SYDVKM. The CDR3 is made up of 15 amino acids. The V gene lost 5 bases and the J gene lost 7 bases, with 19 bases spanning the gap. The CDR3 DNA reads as TGTGCCAGCAGTCCGGTGGTTTGGGGGCTAAATACGCAGTATTTT. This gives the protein CASSPVVWGLNTQYF.